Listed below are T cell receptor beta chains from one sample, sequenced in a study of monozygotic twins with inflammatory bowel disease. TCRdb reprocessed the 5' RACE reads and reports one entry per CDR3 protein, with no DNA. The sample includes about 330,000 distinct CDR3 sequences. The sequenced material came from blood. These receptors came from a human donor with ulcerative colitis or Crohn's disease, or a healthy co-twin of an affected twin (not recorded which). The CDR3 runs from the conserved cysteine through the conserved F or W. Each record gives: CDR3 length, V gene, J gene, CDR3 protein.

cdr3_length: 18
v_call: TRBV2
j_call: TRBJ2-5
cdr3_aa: CASSEAGGTSGFQETQYF

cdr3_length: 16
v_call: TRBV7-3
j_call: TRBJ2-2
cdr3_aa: CASSISGTSGAGELFF

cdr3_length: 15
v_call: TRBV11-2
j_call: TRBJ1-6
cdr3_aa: CASSSDLGGASPLHF

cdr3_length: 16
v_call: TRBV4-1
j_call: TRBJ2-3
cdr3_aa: CASRSGTGPSTDTQYF

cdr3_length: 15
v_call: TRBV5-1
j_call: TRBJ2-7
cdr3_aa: CASSLVGLSNYEQYF

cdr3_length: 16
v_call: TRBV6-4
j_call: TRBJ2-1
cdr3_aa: CASSDEPGQRVNEQFF

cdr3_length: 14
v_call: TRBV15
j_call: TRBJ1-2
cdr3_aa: CATSRDQGPYGYTF

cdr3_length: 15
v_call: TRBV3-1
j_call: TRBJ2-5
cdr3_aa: CASSQRGDLGETQYF

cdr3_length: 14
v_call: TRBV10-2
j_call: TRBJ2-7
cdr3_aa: CASSASDREHEQYF

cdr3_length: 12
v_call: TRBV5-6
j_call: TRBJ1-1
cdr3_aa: CASSQFYTEAFF

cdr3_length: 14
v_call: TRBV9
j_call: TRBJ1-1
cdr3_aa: CASSAQATNTEAFF

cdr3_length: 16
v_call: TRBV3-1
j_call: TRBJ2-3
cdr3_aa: CVSSQDYWSTPDTQYF

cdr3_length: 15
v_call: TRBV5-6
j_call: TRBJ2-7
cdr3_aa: CASSFGRGGRYEQYF

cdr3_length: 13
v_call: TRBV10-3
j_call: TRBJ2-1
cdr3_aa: CATRDKSYNEQFF

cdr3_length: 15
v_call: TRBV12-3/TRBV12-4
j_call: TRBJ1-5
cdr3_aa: CASSLSGQINQPQHF

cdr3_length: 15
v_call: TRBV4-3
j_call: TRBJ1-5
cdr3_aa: CASSRDFSGNQPQHF

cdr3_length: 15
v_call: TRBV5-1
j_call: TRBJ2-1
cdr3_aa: CASSLGVAGINEQFF

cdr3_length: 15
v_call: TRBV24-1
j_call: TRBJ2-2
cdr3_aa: CATSDWSRSAGELFF

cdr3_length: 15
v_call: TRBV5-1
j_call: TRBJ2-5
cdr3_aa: CASSLQGTVVETQYF

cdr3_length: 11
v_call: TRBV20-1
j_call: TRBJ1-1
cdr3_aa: CSAEGQVEAFF

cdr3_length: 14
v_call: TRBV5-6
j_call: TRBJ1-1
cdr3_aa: CASKESRRVAEAFF

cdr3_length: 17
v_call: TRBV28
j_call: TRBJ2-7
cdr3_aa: CASSSLAGARGSYEQYF

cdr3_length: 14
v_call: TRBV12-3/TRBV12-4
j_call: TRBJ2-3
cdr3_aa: CASSPPLATDTQYF

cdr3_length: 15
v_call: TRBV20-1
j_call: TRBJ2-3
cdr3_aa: CSARQPGGGADTQYF

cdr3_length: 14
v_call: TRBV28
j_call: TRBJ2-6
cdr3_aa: CASSSLLGANVLTF

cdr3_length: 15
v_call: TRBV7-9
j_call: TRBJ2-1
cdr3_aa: CASSLMGTVNNEQFF

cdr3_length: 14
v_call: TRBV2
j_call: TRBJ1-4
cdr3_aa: CASSVEQGASVLFF

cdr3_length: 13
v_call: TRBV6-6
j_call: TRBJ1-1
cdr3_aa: CASSQAGNTEAFF

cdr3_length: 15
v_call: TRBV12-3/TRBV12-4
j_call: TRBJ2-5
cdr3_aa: CASSPQGHVGETQYF

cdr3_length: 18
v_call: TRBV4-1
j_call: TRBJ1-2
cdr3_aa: CASSQERVIPGNGYGYTF

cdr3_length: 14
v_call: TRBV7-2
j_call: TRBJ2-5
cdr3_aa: CASRAGAFQETQYF

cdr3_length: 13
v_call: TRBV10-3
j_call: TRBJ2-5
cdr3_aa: CAISRGGEETQYF

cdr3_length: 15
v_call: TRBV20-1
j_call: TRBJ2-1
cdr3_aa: CSASPRALRANEQFF

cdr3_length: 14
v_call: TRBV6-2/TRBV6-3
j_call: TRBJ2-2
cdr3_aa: CASSYAQETGELFF

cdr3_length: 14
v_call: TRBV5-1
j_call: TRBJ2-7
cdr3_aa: CASSLGAQAYEQYF

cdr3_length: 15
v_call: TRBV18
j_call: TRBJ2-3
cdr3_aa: CASSPGITATDTQYF

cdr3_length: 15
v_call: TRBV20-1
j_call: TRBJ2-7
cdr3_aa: CSARDASGESNEQYF

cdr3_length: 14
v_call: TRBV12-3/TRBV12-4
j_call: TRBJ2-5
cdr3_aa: CASRREGGEETQYF

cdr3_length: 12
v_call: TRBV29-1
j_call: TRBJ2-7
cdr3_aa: CSVERGVSEQYF

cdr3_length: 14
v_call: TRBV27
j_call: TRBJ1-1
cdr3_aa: CASSAGQLNTEAFF

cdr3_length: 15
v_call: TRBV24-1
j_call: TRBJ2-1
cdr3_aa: CATSGWERRGNEQFF

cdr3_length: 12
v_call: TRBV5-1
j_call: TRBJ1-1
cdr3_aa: CASSLDSRIAFF

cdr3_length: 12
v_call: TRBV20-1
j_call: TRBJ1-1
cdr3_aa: CSASLRGREAFF

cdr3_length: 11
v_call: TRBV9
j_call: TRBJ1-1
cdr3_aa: CASRSRAVAFF

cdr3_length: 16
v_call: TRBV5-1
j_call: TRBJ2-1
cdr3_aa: CASSPLTSGDGNEQFF

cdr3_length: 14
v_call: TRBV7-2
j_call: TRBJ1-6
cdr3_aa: CASSLRQVLPPLHF

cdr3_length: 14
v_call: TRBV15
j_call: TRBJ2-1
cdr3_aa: CATSRDPVNNEQFF

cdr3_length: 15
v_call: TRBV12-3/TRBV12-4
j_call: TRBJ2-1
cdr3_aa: CASSPTSGRFGEQFF

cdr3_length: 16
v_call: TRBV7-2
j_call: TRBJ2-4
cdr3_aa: CASSLGGRVAKNIQYF

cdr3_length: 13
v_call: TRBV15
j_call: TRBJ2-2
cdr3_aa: CATSRDRLEELFF

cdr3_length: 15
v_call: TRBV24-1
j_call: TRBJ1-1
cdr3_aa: CATSDPSERLGEAFF

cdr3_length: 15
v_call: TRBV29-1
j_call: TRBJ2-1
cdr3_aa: CSVDPSSGKYNEQFF

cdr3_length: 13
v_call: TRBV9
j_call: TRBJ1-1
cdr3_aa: CASSVTPRTEAFF

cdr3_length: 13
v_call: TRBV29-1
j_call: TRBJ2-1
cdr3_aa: CSVDPTTFNEQFF

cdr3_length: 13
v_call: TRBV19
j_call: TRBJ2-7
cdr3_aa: CASSIQGTNEQYF

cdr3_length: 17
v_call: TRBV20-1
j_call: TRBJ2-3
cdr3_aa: CSARDPGLAGLTDTQYF

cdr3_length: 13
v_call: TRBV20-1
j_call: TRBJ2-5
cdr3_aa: CSAPSGGQETQYF

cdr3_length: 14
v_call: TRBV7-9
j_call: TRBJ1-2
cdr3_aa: CASSPSREIHGYTF

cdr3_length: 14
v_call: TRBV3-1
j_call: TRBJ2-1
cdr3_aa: CASSRAGPLNEQFF